One sample yielded the 17 T cell receptor beta chains listed below, sequenced in a study of spatial heterogeneity in lung cancer (dated by TCRdb to 2018 to 2020). The library was produced with 5' RACE. The sequencer listed for this sample is NextSeq 500. TCRdb passed the public sequencing reads through fastp at Q25 and MiXCR, retaining productive beta sequences. Rows with a matching CDR3 protein are joined into one entry that keeps the most common DNA and genes. This sample comprises around 74,000 distinct CDR3 sequences, 10% to 15% of them detected only once. The ten largest clones add up to approximately 7.2% of the sample. The time point label corresponds to: sample taken at primary tumor resection. Without any cell sorting, TCR sequencing was performed on whole RNA extracted either from tumor and nontumor lung tissue or from cryopreserved PBMC samples. The specimen was PBMCs, collected at surgery. Receptors were obtained from a male donor with early-stage non-small cell lung cancer.

This clonotype was observed many times. The chain recombines TRBV6-6 with TRBJ2-7; no clear D gene. Trimming stripped 6 bases from V and 2 bases from J, with 17 bases between. This CDR3 is built from 15 residues. CDR1 MNHNY and CDR2 SVGAGI come from the germline V gene (reference sequence). The CDR3 bases are TGTGCCAGCAGCCGCCCTACGGACGCTACCTACGAGCAGTACTTC. Protein sequence: CASSRPTDATYEQYF.

This clonotype was observed a handful of times. The chain links TRBV6-5 to TRBJ1-1, with TRBD1 as a possible D gene (5 bases). The CDR3 loop spans 15 amino acids. The ends were cut back, 6 bases at V and 1 base at J, with 15 bases in the middle. Germline values: CDR1 MNHEY, CDR2 SVGAGI. The CDR3 region has the DNA TGTGCCAGCAGCCGTCCCGGGGGGGGGAACACTGAAGCTTTCTTT. It is translated as CASSRPGGGNTEAFF.

This clonotype appeared many times. V and J are TRBV7-9 and TRBJ2-3; D is uncertain. The CDR3 has 12 amino acids. Germline CDR1 SEHNR, CDR2 FQNEAQ (reference sequence). V was shortened by 6 bases and J by 3 bases, with 7 bases between the two germline ends. The CDR3 reads CASSLGTDTQYF. CDR3 DNA: TGTGCCAGCAGTCTGGGGACAGATACGCAGTATTTT.

The chain links TRBV27 to TRBJ1-1; D gene unclear. V lost 3 bases, J lost 4 bases, and 12 bases lay in between. Germline loops: CDR1 MNHEY, CDR2 SMNVEV (reference sequence). This CDR3 contains 14 residues. This CDR3 reads CASSLWGWSTEAFF. CDR3 in DNA: TGTGCCAGCAGTTTGTGGGGATGGAGCACTGAAGCTTTCTTT.

The CDR3: CASSQIVARNEQFF. The CDR3 region has the DNA TGTGCCAGCAGCCAGATAGTGGCCAGAAATGAGCAGTTCTTC. The chain links TRBV4-2 to TRBJ2-1, with unresolved D. The CDR3 contains 14 residues. CDR1 is LGHNA and CDR2 is YNFKEQ in the germline V gene. The V gene lost 3 bases and the J gene lost 7 bases, with 13 bases spanning the gap.

The chain recombines TRBV7-9 with TRBJ2-3; D possibly corresponds to TRBD2 (6 bases). The CDR3 covers 15 residues. The ends were cut back, 4 bases at V and 1 base at J, with 12 bases in the middle. From germline, CDR1 is SEHNR and CDR2 FQNEAQ (reference sequence). In DNA, the CDR3 is TGTGCCAGCAGCTCCCGTGGAGGGGGCACAGATACGCAGTATTTT. Protein sequence: CASSSRGGGTDTQYF.

V gene TRBV7-9 combines with J gene TRBJ2-2; weak D call: TRBD1 (6 bases). This CDR3 has 16 residues. Looked up from germline, CDR1 is SEHNR and CDR2 is FQNEAQ (reference sequence). The V and J ends lost 1 base and 0 bases respectively, with 9 bases between them. The CDR3 is CASSLDRTANTGELFF. In nucleotides, the CDR3 is TGTGCCAGCAGCTTAGATCGGACAGCGAACACCGGGGAGCTGTTTTTT.

Ten or more counts support this clonotype. The rearrangement uses TRBV30 and TRBJ2-1; a possible D gene is TRBD2 (6 bases). This CDR3 is built from 14 residues. V gave up 4 bases and J gave up 4 bases, with 14 bases separating them. Germline assignment: CDR1 GTSNPN and CDR2 SVGIG (reference sequence). CDR3 in amino acids: CAWNSGNDYNEQFF. In DNA, the CDR3 is TGTGCCTGGAATAGCGGAAATGATTACAATGAGCAGTTCTTC.

The rearrangement uses TRBV20-1 and TRBJ1-6; 8 bases match TRBD1. Losses at the gene ends were 7 bases for V and 7 bases for J; bases not matched to a gene: 12. The germline CDR1 and CDR2 sequences are DFQATT and SNEGSKA (reference sequence). The CDR3 is 15 amino acids. The CDR3 loop is CSVLPDRGRNSPLHF. The CDR3 DNA reads TGCAGTGTCTTACCCGACAGGGGTAGGAATTCACCCCTCCACTTT.

This clonotype was recorded a few times. The V and J genes are TRBV12-3 or TRBV12-4 and TRBJ2-1, with 8 bases that match TRBD2. J gave up 5 bases and V 1 base, and 7 bases lay outside the gene matches. The CDR3 totals 16 residues. This CDR3 is CASSLVAGGIHNEQFF. In DNA form, the CDR3 reads TGTGCCAGCAGTTTAGTGGCGGGAGGAATCCACAATGAGCAGTTCTTC.

There are a few counts of this clonotype. The chain couples TRBV7-2 to TRBJ2-7; D is ambiguous. The CDR3 totals 14 residues. The V end was cut by 1 base, the J end by 4 bases, with 11 bases between. Germline assignment: CDR1 SGHTA and CDR2 FQGNSA. CDR3 amino acids: CASSLDAQAYEQYF. Here the CDR3 DNA reads TGTGCCAGCAGCTTAGATGCACAAGCATACGAGCAGTACTTC.

The rearrangement uses TRBV7-2 and TRBJ2-1, with D unclear. Looked up from germline, CDR1 is SGHTA and CDR2 is FQGNSA. The CDR3 loop spans 13 amino acids. The V gene lost 5 bases and the J gene lost 6 bases, with 11 bases spanning the gap. The CDR3 DNA sequence: TGTGCCAGCAGCCCCTCTAGAGGCAATGAGCAGTTCTTC. Translating gives CASSPSRGNEQFF.

The chain combines TRBV5-1 with TRBJ2-7; the D gene could be TRBD1 or TRBD2 (5 bases each). Trimming removed 5 bases at V and 3 bases at J, with 15 bases between. CDR3 length equals 14 residues. Germline CDR1 SGHRS, CDR2 YFSETQ. The CDR3 loop reads CASSGSGGFYEQYF. The DNA of the CDR3 is TGCGCCAGCAGTGGAAGTGGGGGTTTCTACGAGCAGTACTTC.

This clonotype came up a few times. CDR3 sequence reads: CASSPTTHIEEQYF. CDR3 nucleotide sequence: TGCGCCAGCAGCCCGACTACCCACATAGAAGAGCAGTACTTC. V usage is TRBV5-1 and J usage is TRBJ2-7; D might be TRBD2 (5 bases). The CDR3 is made up of 14 amino acids. Trimming stripped 4 bases from V and 7 bases from J, with 18 bases between. Germline V gene data show CDR1 as SGHRS and CDR2 as YFSETQ.

In this sample, this clonotype turned up many times. The chain recombines TRBV12-3 or TRBV12-4 with TRBJ2-7, with a possible D match to TRBD1 (5 bases). The CDR3 covers 12 residues. Deletions cut 3 bases from V and 5 bases from J, with 8 bases between. Written as DNA, the CDR3 is TGTGCCAGCAGTTTCTTAGGGGACGAGCAGTACTTC. The encoded protein is CASSFLGDEQYF.

The chain has TRBV6-1 and TRBJ1-3; perhaps TRBD1 as D (6 bases). V was cut by 10 bases and J by 2 bases, with 18 bases left in between. The CDR3 extends over 15 amino acids. CDR1 and CDR2 from the germline V gene are MNHNS and SASEGT. The CDR3 reads CATLRGGGAGNTIYF. In nucleotides, the CDR3 is TGTGCCACCCTACGGGGAGGGGGGGCTGGAAACACCATATATTTT.

This clonotype was detected a few times. In nucleotides, the CDR3 is TGCAGTGCTAGGGACACAGGGGGACCTAAATCACCCCAGCATTTT. It yields the protein CSARDTGGPKSPQHF. The genes are TRBV20-1 and TRBJ1-5, with 8 bases lining up with TRBD1. V was clipped by 3 bases and J by 10 bases; unmatched bases: 14. This CDR3 is 15 amino acids long. Germline CDR1 and CDR2: DFQATT and SNEGSKA (reference sequence).